These T cell receptor beta chains were read from a single sample in a study of identical twins. Each CDR3 protein is one row after TCRdb ran MiXCR on the 5' RACE reads. The table records hundreds of thousands of distinct CDR3 sequences, roughly 6.6% of them present only once. The sample was also reused in another study, on yellow fever vaccine responses in identical twins.

What was sequenced was PBMCs. These receptors originate from a woman between 18 and 30 years old in good health. Each CDR3 is given with its conserved first and last residue. The D gene is left open where the match is weak.

J	V	D	CDR3
TRBJ1-2	TRBV20-1	-	CSAGGDTYGYTF
TRBJ2-5	TRBV27	-	CASSVARSETQYF
TRBJ2-2	TRBV27	TRBD2	CASSPTSGRTTGELFF
TRBJ2-3	TRBV20-1	TRBD1	CSAENRDRVLTDTQYF
TRBJ2-1	TRBV24-1	-	CATTGPNYNEQFF
TRBJ2-5	TRBV6-5	TRBD1	CASSYMGQRKQETQYF
TRBJ2-1	TRBV7-8	-	CASSRSGVEQFF
TRBJ2-2	TRBV7-8	-	CASTRGGSTGELFF
TRBJ2-5	TRBV20-1	-	CSARDQEETQYF
TRBJ2-1	TRBV28	TRBD2	CASSFGSGRVPNEQFF
TRBJ2-1	TRBV5-1	-	CASRVGLVNEQFF
TRBJ2-2	TRBV5-1	-	CASSLLLPTSLGVLFF
TRBJ2-1	TRBV7-3	-	CASSLSSGLHYNEQFF
TRBJ2-5	TRBV4-1	-	CASSQEASGGRETQYF
TRBJ1-5	TRBV11-3	-	CATQSSGQNQPQHF
TRBJ2-1	TRBV13	-	CASRPSRSTYNEQFF
TRBJ2-3	TRBV20-1	-	CSAGSWETDTQYF
TRBJ2-1	TRBV24-1	-	CATSGFGRESSYNEQFF
TRBJ1-1	TRBV15	TRBD1	CATSEGAWGAEAFF
TRBJ2-4	TRBV7-8	-	CASSLGGVGVYAKNIQYF
TRBJ2-1	TRBV4-1	-	CASSQAGTSYNEQFF
TRBJ2-2	TRBV5-1	-	CASSLMSPRQNTGELFF
TRBJ1-5	TRBV10-1	-	CASRRNNQPQHF
TRBJ2-2	TRBV12-3/TRBV12-4	-	CASDIGDGELFF
TRBJ1-2	TRBV7-2	-	CASSFQGTGGYTF
TRBJ2-3	TRBV29-1	TRBD2	CSVADSGGSTDTQYF
TRBJ1-1	TRBV7-9	-	CASSLVVTEAFF
TRBJ2-1	TRBV11-3	-	CASSFRGAGEQFF
TRBJ2-5	TRBV7-9	-	CASSRLVYVEETQYF
TRBJ2-2	TRBV5-1	TRBD1	CASSSGQGSEELFF
TRBJ1-4	TRBV12-3/TRBV12-4	-	CASSLGVILLNEKLFF
TRBJ2-1	TRBV5-1	-	CASSPALSSYNEQFF
TRBJ2-2	TRBV5-1	-	CASRGGLHTGELFF
TRBJ1-1	TRBV5-5	-	CASSPLLAEAFF
TRBJ1-5	TRBV6-1	TRBD1	CASSQGTGAPYQPQHF
TRBJ2-1	TRBV6-5	TRBD2	CASSYEDGLAGNNEQFF
TRBJ2-2	TRBV5-6	TRBD1	CASSRGGTGRTGELFF
TRBJ2-1	TRBV5-1	-	CASSLAWTTDEQFF
TRBJ2-1	TRBV4-1	TRBD2	CASSQGLLAEIYNEQFF
TRBJ1-5	TRBV12-3/TRBV12-4	TRBD1	CASSFNEGAWQPQHF
TRBJ2-7	TRBV28	-	CATGRGTTPYEQYF
TRBJ1-1	TRBV6-5	-	CASKEADGMNTEAFF
TRBJ2-5	TRBV27	-	CASTPGRKNQETQYF
TRBJ1-2	TRBV10-3	-	CAISGNSRGGYTF
TRBJ2-2	TRBV12-3/TRBV12-4	TRBD2	CASSLGLAGEGGELFF
TRBJ2-3	TRBV4-2	TRBD2	CASSRIPMIQRGMRSTDTQYF
TRBJ2-1	TRBV4-1	TRBD2	CASRSSGNYNEQFF
TRBJ2-1	TRBV7-9	TRBD2	CASSSQTSGGDNEQFF
TRBJ2-5	TRBV7-8	-	CASSQAGYQETQYF
TRBJ2-3	TRBV6-2/TRBV6-3	-	CASSHRDFTDTQYF
TRBJ2-1	TRBV5-1	-	CASSGDTLSYNEQFF
TRBJ2-5	TRBV20-1	TRBD1	CCARDPDRVGETQYF
TRBJ2-2	TRBV2	-	CASSPLQGIGELFF